A selection of T cell receptor beta chains follows, all from one sample in a study of patients and donors after allogeneic stem cell transplantation. MiXCR was run by TCRdb on the RT-PCR reads, yielding one entry per CDR3 protein. The sample records approximately 170,000 distinct CDR3 sequences, roughly 31% being singletons. The sequencing input was blood, either unsorted or a sorted T cell fraction (not recorded which). The receptors were gathered from a human donor who was either an allogeneic HSCT recipient or a stem cell or donor lymphocyte infusion donor (not recorded which). It is not recorded whose cells these are; they may come from a transplant donor. The conserved cysteine and the conserved F or W are not part of the CDR3 here. The size field is filled for only some rows; it gives once, few, many or a size class.

J | length | size | V | CDR3
TRBJ1-1 | 12 | - | TRBV24-1 | ATRDTSLNTEAF
TRBJ2-7 | 9 | - | TRBV20-1 | SARTGRQQY
TRBJ1-2 | 13 | - | TRBV12-3/TRBV12-4 | ASSLLQGGVYGYT
TRBJ2-3 | 13 | - | TRBV28 | ASSLARILTDTQY
TRBJ2-2 | 12 | - | TRBV10-3 | AISENSYTGELF
TRBJ1-6 | 13 | few | TRBV7-8 | ASSEQQGWAEPLH
TRBJ2-7 | 10 | - | TRBV20-1 | SARGWAYEQY
TRBJ1-4 | 10 | medium-sized | TRBV12-3/TRBV12-4 | ASGGDDEKLF
TRBJ2-2 | 11 | few | TRBV15 | ATGDANTGELF
TRBJ2-7 | 14 | - | TRBV4-3 | ASSQDLHGGTYEQY
TRBJ2-1 | 12 | once | TRBV20-1 | SAKTSGRHNEQF
TRBJ2-7 | 12 | - | TRBV4-2 | ASSQAPGANEQY
TRBJ1-5 | 13 | - | TRBV28 | ASSFDSNSNQPQH
TRBJ1-5 | 13 | many | TRBV18 | ASSPVGRSNQPQH
TRBJ2-3 | 14 | few | TRBV14 | ASSQGSFGITDTQY
TRBJ2-7 | 11 | - | TRBV3-1 | ASSQDARSEQY
TRBJ2-1 | 9 | - | TRBV30 | AWSPSNEQF
TRBJ1-6 | 14 | few | TRBV9 | ASIPYGSGFNSPLH
TRBJ2-2 | 14 | many | TRBV3-1 | ASSQWTAAGAGELF
TRBJ2-7 | 12 | - | TRBV27 | ASSLKQDRHEQY
TRBJ1-5 | 13 | many | TRBV3-1 | ASSQELGGDQPQH
TRBJ2-2 | 11 | few | TRBV28 | ASSFRVAGELF
TRBJ1-2 | 12 | few | TRBV12-3/TRBV12-4 | ASSLALGSYGYT
TRBJ2-2 | 13 | - | TRBV27 | ASSLFRPHTGELF
TRBJ1-4 | 10 | many | TRBV12-3/TRBV12-4 | ASRGDGEKLF
TRBJ1-2 | 12 | few | TRBV30 | AWSVGTEFYGYT
TRBJ1-5 | 14 | few | TRBV10-3 | AISESAPRTRQPQH
TRBJ1-2 | 10 | many | TRBV20-1 | SAIGDNYGYT
TRBJ2-1 | 13 | - | TRBV15 | ATSRFTAEYNEQF
TRBJ2-5 | 11 | - | TRBV5-1 | ASTTLAEETQY
TRBJ2-1 | 14 | - | TRBV9 | ASRLDSGTPYNEQF
TRBJ1-2 | 10 | many | TRBV7-2 | ASSLEAYGYT
TRBJ2-7 | 12 | few | TRBV18 | ASSPREGSYEQY
TRBJ2-7 | 12 | once | TRBV20-1 | SANQQTGTYEQY
TRBJ2-3 | 17 | - | TRBV4-3 | ASSQELTGGVRPTDTQY
TRBJ1-1 | 11 | few | TRBV28 | ASGEGQGTEAF